The 5 T cell receptor beta chains reported below all come from one sample, sequenced in a study of blood T cell repertoires in COVID-19. Assay: immunoSEQ multiplex PCR; the TCRdb copy retains only in-frame clones and omits some. The sample yields 410,000 or so clones, 70% to 90% seen once. The sample comprised peripheral blood. The receptors shown here come from a woman in her forties with COVID-19, enrolled during active disease.

The genes are TRBV30 and TRBJ1-3; the D gene is possibly TRBD1 (5 bases). The CDR3 is 16 amino acids. Trimming pared 1 base from V and 4 bases from J, leaving 17 bases between. The germline gives CDR1 GTSNPN, CDR2 SVGIG (reference sequence). The CDR3 loop is CAWSGFGQGEGNTIYF. CDR3 bases: TGTGCCTGGAGTGGCTTCGGGCAGGGCGAAGGAAACACCATATATTTT. Supplemented by reference TRBV30 and TRBJ1-3, the full variable domain reads SQTIHQWPATLVQPVGSPLSLECTVEGTSNPNLYWYRQAAGRGLQLLFYSVGIGQISSEVPQNLSASRPQDRQFILSSKKLLLSDSGFYLCAWSGFGQGEGNTIYFGEGSWLTVV.

The CDR3 bases are TGTGCCAGCAGCCAGGACAGGGTCTCTGGCTACACCTTC. Protein product: CASSQDRVSGYTF. The rearrangement links TRBV7-2 to TRBJ1-2, with 8 bases identical to TRBD1. The germline V gene has CDR1 SGHTA and CDR2 FQGNSA. Trimming removed 5 bases from V and 7 bases from J; junction bases left unmatched: 6. This CDR3 region has 13 residues.

The chain employs TRBV11-3 and TRBJ2-5, with 11 positions matching TRBD2. Germline V gene sequence: CDR1 SGHNT, CDR2 YENEEA. Unmatched junction bases numbered 7, after V lost 2 bases and J lost 5 bases. The CDR3 sequence is 16 residues long. Here the CDR3 reads CASSLRTSGSVETQYF. CDR3 DNA: TGTGCCAGCAGCTTACGAACTAGCGGGAGCGTGGAGACCCAGTACTTC. Supplemented by reference TRBV11-3 and TRBJ2-5, the full variable domain reads EAGVVQSPRYKIIEKKQPVAFWCNPISGHNTLYWYLQNLGQGPELLIRYENEEAVDDSQLPKDRFSAERLKGVDSTLKIQPAELGDSAVYLCASSLRTSGSVETQYFGPGTRLLVL.

The V gene is TRBV7-2, the J gene TRBJ2-2; weak D call: TRBD2 (7 bases). Looked up from germline, CDR1 is SGHTA and CDR2 is FQGNSA. The CDR3 consists of 15 residues. Trimming removed 5 bases at V and 2 bases at J, with 12 bases between. This CDR3 is CASSRGGGNTGELFF. CDR3 coding DNA: TGTGCCAGCAGCCGGGGAGGGGGAAACACCGGGGAGCTGTTTTTT.

This chain joins TRBV5-6 and TRBJ2-7, with 9 nucleotides matching TRBD1. V shed 4 bases and J 5 bases; nucleotides not matched to a gene: 10. Germline V lookup: CDR1 SGHDT, CDR2 YYEEEE. This CDR3 has 15 residues. The CDR3 loop reads CASSPRDRDGHEQYF. The CDR3 coding sequence is TGTGCCAGCAGCCCCCGGGACAGGGACGGCCACGAGCAGTACTTC.